The sequence of this T cell receptor beta chain was determined in a study of T cells in narcolepsy. Study-wide background: Enrolled donors included narcolepsy type 1 or type 2 patients and healthy controls. General study results and limits: Comparing one patient's CSF and blood CD4+ clonotypes highlighted HCRT- and TRIB2-specific autoreactive clonotypes. Autoreactive clonotypes reportedly recurred in blood of same and different patients, not controls.

This clone was seen more than once but under ten times. Antigen: not known. From germline, CDR1 is SGHAT and CDR2 FQNNGV. J lost 1 base, V lost 5 bases, and 10 bases had no gene match. This CDR3 has 19 amino acids. Clones were read by immunoSEQ multiplex PCR, and TCRdb kept only the in-frame ones, dropping some. Of over 25,000 clones in the sample, approximately 80% were seen once. The sequenced sample was CD45RA- memory CD4+ T cells from PBMCs. The TCR was taken from a human donor with narcolepsy. The rearrangement joins TRBV11-2 to TRBJ2-3; 15 bases map to TRBD2. This CDR3 is CASSRPWTSGGARTDTQYF. CDR3 coding DNA: TGTGCCAGCAGCCGCCCTTGGACTAGCGGGGGGGCCCGCACAGATACGCAGTATTTT.